This record looks at one T cell receptor beta chain sequence and its context. The antigen remains undetermined. This entry belongs to a study of T cells expressing NK-cell markers. Reanalyzing the 5' RACE reads, TCRdb keeps one entry per CDR3 protein, without DNA. This table lists a few hundred thousand distinct CDR3 sequences. Notes on the study in general: There were several donors in whom these clonotypes also led the CD3+CD56-NKG2C+ fraction.

The CDR3 covers 15 residues. Germline CDR1 and CDR2: SGDLS and YYNGEE. This clonotype originated in a man between 18 and 69 years old in good health. Sequencing was performed on blood T cells: a sorted CD56 or NKG2C T cell subset, CD4+ or CD8+ T cells, or bulk PBMC T cells (not recorded which). V and J are TRBV9 and TRBJ2-7; TCRdb outputs TRBD1, but without DNA this stays unchecked. The CDR3 reads CASSVDPGIGGEQYF.